A selection of T cell receptor beta chains follows, all from one sample in a study of beta chain features in type 1 diabetes. The data were produced by immunoSEQ multiplex PCR, yet TCRdb's version contains in-frame clones alone and is incomplete. The sample contains some 250,000 clones, 11% to 15% of which appear only once. The sequencing input was naive CD4+ T cells from blood. The source of these receptors is a man in his thirties or forties with type 1 diabetes. The CDR3 runs from the conserved cysteine through the conserved F or W. D genes are given only for firm matches. Clone sizes are given selectively: once, few, many, or a class where the clone is expanded.

J | D | length | V | size | DNA | CDR3
TRBJ2-7 | TRBD1 | 14 | TRBV5-1 | NA | TGCGCCAGCAGCGGCGGGACAGGGGCCCACGAGCAGTACTTC | CASSGGTGAHEQYF
TRBJ1-2 | NA | 13 | TRBV7-9 | NA | TGTGCCAGCAGCCGCGCGGGGGCCTATGGCTACACCTTC | CASSRAGAYGYTF
TRBJ1-5 | TRBD1 | 15 | TRBV6-5 | few | TGTGCCAGCAGCTCGACAGGGGGGAACAATCAGCCCCAGCATTTT | CASSSTGGNNQPQHF
TRBJ2-7 | TRBD1 | 15 | TRBV30 | few | TGTGCCTGGAGTGCGTGGACAGGGGGCTCCTACGAGCAGTACTTC | CAWSAWTGGSYEQYF
TRBJ2-5 | NA | 14 | TRBV11-3 | NA | TGTGCCAGCAGCTTAGCCGGGATACAAGAGACCCAGTACTTC | CASSLAGIQETQYF
TRBJ1-2 | NA | 15 | TRBV11-2 | NA | TGTGCCAGCAGCCTTAACCGACAAGAAGGCTATGGCTACACCTTC | CASSLNRQEGYGYTF
TRBJ2-6 | NA | 14 | TRBV29-1 | few | TGCAGCGTGGATGACTCCGGTGGGGCCAACGTCCTGACTTTC | CSVDDSGGANVLTF
TRBJ2-7 | TRBD1 | 15 | TRBV27 | NA | TGTGCCAGCGGTGCCGGGACAGTCGGTCCCTACGAGCAGTACTTC | CASGAGTVGPYEQYF
TRBJ1-1 | NA | 16 | TRBV7-9 | NA | TGTGCCAGCAGCTTAAGTGGTGGAGGGCGCGGGACTGAAGCTTTCTTT | CASSLSGGGRGTEAFF
TRBJ2-1 | TRBD2 | 13 | TRBV6-1 | few | TGTGCCAGCAGTGAAGGGCAACTAGCGGGAGTCTTCTTC | CASSEGQLAGVFF
TRBJ1-2 | NA | 17 | TRBV2 | NA | TGTGCCAGCAGTGAAGTCTTGGGCGGACAGCCTATCTATGGCTACACCTTC | CASSEVLGGQPIYGYTF